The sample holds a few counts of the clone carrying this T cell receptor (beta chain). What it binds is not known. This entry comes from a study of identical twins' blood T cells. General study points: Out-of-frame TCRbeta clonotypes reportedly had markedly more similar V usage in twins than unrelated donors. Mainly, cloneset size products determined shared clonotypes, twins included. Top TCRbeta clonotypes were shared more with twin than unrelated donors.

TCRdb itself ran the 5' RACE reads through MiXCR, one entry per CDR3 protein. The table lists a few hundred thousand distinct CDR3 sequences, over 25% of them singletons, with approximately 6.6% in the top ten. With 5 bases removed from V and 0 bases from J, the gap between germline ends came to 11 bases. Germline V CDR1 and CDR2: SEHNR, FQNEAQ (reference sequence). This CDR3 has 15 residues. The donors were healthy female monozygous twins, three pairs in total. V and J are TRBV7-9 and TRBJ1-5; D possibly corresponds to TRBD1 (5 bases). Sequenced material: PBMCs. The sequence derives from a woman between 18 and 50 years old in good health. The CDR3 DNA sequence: TGTGCCAGCAGCGCTCCAGGGTATAGCAATCAGCCCCAGCATTTT. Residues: CASSAPGYSNQPQHF.